The next 28 T cell receptor beta chains were all read from a single sample in a study of T cell repertoires in cytomegalovirus infection. These receptors have no identified antigens. TCRdb itself ran the reads through MiXCR, one entry per CDR3 protein. Of about 500,000 distinct CDR3 sequences listed, around a third are singletons. Sample: cultured PBMCs, taken from culture after CMV antigen stimulation. The receptors derive from a human donor in good health (CMV status not recorded). Some clones in this sample may be carry-over from other donors' samples.

The rearrangement joins TRBV24-1 to TRBJ1-1; 7 bases fit TRBD1. The germline V gene encodes CDR1 KGHDR and CDR2 SFDVKD. The CDR3 is 14 amino acids. With V trimmed by 3 bases and J by 1 base, 1 base remained unmatched. The CDR3 nucleotides read TGTGCCACCAGTGATGGACAGGCGAACACTGAAGCTTTCTTT. Residues: CATSDGQANTEAFF.

This clonotype has a handful of counts. CDR3 protein: CASSLASGRAGSNEQFF. The CDR3 DNA reads TGTGCCAGCAGCTTAGCTAGCGGGAGGGCAGGGAGCAATGAGCAGTTCTTC. This chain connects TRBV7-2 to TRBJ2-1; 11 bases align to TRBD2. Germline V gene sequence: CDR1 SGHTA, CDR2 FQGNSA. Trimming cost V 0 bases and J 6 bases; bases outside gene matches: 7. The CDR3 totals 17 residues. Filled out from reference TRBV7-2 and TRBJ2-1, the complete variable domain reads GAGVSQSPSNKVTEKGKDVELRCDPISGHTALYWYRQSLGQGLEFLIYFQGNSAPDKSGLPSDRFSAERTGGSVSTLTIQRTQQEDSAVYLCASSLASGRAGSNEQFFGPGTRLTVL.

This CDR3 is CASLSPGFRNEQFF. The CDR3, as DNA: TGTGCCAGCCTCTCGCCGGGGTTCCGCAATGAGCAGTTCTTC. The chain combines TRBV19 with TRBJ2-1; D may be TRBD2 (5 bases). This CDR3 has 14 amino acids. Trimming removed 9 bases from V and 6 bases from J, with 18 bases in between. Germline assignment: CDR1 LNHDA and CDR2 SQIVND (reference sequence). The full variable domain, completed using reference TRBV19 and TRBJ2-1, is DGGITQSPKYLFRKEGQNVTLSCEQNLNHDAMYWYRQDPGQGLRLIYYSQIVNDFQKGDIAEGYSVSREKKESFPLTVTSAQKNPTAFYLCASLSPGFRNEQFFGPGTRLTVL.

There are a few counts of this clonotype. V is TRBV7-8 and J is TRBJ1-4, with no clear D. The V and J ends lost 1 base and 0 bases respectively, with 6 bases between them. Germline CDR1 is SGHVS and CDR2 is FQNEAQ. This CDR3 is built from 15 residues. CDR3 sequence: CASSLGVTTNEKLFF. CDR3 nucleotides: TGTGCCAGCAGCTTAGGCGTCACAACTAATGAAAAACTGTTTTTT.

The genes are TRBV4-1 and TRBJ2-1; D ambiguous. The CDR3 totals 14 residues. Trimming removed 0 bases at V and 6 bases at J, with 9 bases between. Germline CDR1 reads MGHRA; CDR2 reads YSYEKL. CDR3 loop: CASSQDLLLNEQFF. CDR3 sequence (DNA): TGCGCCAGCAGCCAAGACCTTCTTCTCAATGAGCAGTTCTTC.

This clonotype was seen only a few times. The rearrangement links TRBV6-2 or TRBV6-3 to TRBJ1-5; no definite D call. Germline CDR1 MNHEY, CDR2 SVGEGT. The germline V and J ends were trimmed by 7 bases and 3 bases, with 10 bases remaining between them. CDR3 size: 13 residues. CDR3 in DNA: TGTGCCAGCACCGACAACCCCAATCAGCCCCAGCATTTT. This codes for CASTDNPNQPQHF.

The chain combines TRBV6-2 or TRBV6-3 with TRBJ2-2, with 11 bases matching TRBD1. Germline V gene sequence: CDR1 MNHEY, CDR2 SVGEGT. Trimming removed 6 bases from V and 4 bases from J; junction bases left unmatched: 10. The length of the CDR3 is 17 residues. DNA for the CDR3: TGTGCCAGCAGGCTAACCCCCGGGACAGGGGGCACCGGGGAGCTGTTTTTT. Amino acids: CASRLTPGTGGTGELFF.

This clonotype was detected a few times. V usage is TRBV7-2 and J usage is TRBJ2-1; 11 bases map to TRBD2. The germline CDR1 and CDR2 sequences are SGHTA and FQGNSA. The CDR3 contains 16 residues. V gave up 2 bases and J gave up 2 bases; unmatched junction bases: 2. The chain's CDR3 is CASSLTSGGAYNEQFF. The CDR3 DNA reads as TGTGCCAGCAGCTTAACTAGCGGGGGAGCCTACAATGAGCAGTTCTTC.

The genes are TRBV7-2 and TRBJ2-3; 10 nucleotides line up with TRBD2. The CDR3 loop spans 16 amino acids. V gave up 2 bases and J gave up 5 bases; unmatched junction bases: 7. Germline CDR1 reads SGHTA; CDR2 reads FQGNSA. CDR3 sequence (DNA): TGTGCCAGCAGCTTAACAGCGGGAGGGCCTCAAGATACGCAGTATTTT. Amino acids: CASSLTAGGPQDTQYF. Variable domain in full (rest from reference TRBV7-2 and TRBJ2-3): GAGVSQSPSNKVTEKGKDVELRCDPISGHTALYWYRQSLGQGLEFLIYFQGNSAPDKSGLPSDRFSAERTGGSVSTLTIQRTQQEDSAVYLCASSLTAGGPQDTQYFGPGTRLTVL.

The chain links TRBV28 to TRBJ1-5, with unresolved D. The CDR3 contains 15 residues. Germline assignment: CDR1 MDHEN and CDR2 SYDVKM. V lost 7 bases to trimming and J lost 0 bases, with 13 bases between them. Here the CDR3 DNA reads TGTGCCAGCACCCCACAGCCAAATAGCAATCAGCCCCAGCATTTT. Protein product: CASTPQPNSNQPQHF. The variable domain in full, completed from reference TRBV28 and TRBJ1-5, reads DVKVTQSSRYLVKRTGEKVFLECVQDMDHENMFWYRQDPGLGLRLIYFSYDVKMKEKGDIPEGYSVSREKKERFSLILESASTNQTSMYLCASTPQPNSNQPQHFGDGTRLSIL.

The chain links TRBV20-1 to TRBJ2-2; D remains unclear. This CDR3 contains 12 residues. V was shortened by 2 bases and J by 3 bases, with 4 bases between the two germline ends. CDR1 is DFQATT and CDR2 is SNEGSKA in the germline V gene (reference sequence). The CDR3 sequence is CSARRHTGELFF. The CDR3 nucleotides read TGCAGTGCTAGACGACACACCGGGGAGCTGTTTTTT.

This clonotype was counted a few times. V is TRBV27 and J is TRBJ2-3, with 9 nucleotides matching TRBD2. Germline CDR1 reads MNHEY; CDR2 reads SMNVEV (reference sequence). This CDR3 spans 15 amino acids. V lost 3 bases to trimming and J lost 2 bases; unmatched junction nucleotides: 3. CDR3 protein: CASSFLAGFTDTQYF. The CDR3 nucleotides read TGTGCCAGCAGTTTTCTAGCGGGGTTCACAGATACGCAGTATTTT.

This clonotype appeared many times. The chain uses TRBV7-2 and TRBJ2-2, with unresolved D. The V and J ends lost 5 bases and 2 bases respectively, with 6 bases between them. CDR1 is SGHTA, CDR2 FQGNSA, per germline. The CDR3 covers 13 residues. The CDR3 is CASSPGNTGELFF. The DNA of the CDR3 is TGTGCCAGCAGCCCGGGTAACACCGGGGAGCTGTTTTTT.

The table lists this clonotype with many counts. The gene calls are TRBV24-1 and TRBJ2-1; TRBD2 matches 9 bases. V shed 6 bases and J 4 bases; nucleotides not matched to a gene: 9. This CDR3 comprises 16 residues. Germline V gene data show CDR1 as KGHDR and CDR2 as SFDVKD. The CDR3 loop is CATSPWGSGSYNEQFF. In DNA, the CDR3 is TGTGCCACCAGTCCCTGGGGTAGCGGGAGTTACAATGAGCAGTTCTTC.

V gene TRBV6-6 combines with J gene TRBJ1-2; D possibly corresponds to TRBD1 (6 bases). V lost 6 bases, J lost 4 bases, and 12 bases lay in between. Germline values: CDR1 MNHNY, CDR2 SVGAGI (reference sequence). This CDR3 comprises 13 residues. CDR3 loop: CASSRDRFYGYTF. The CDR3 bases are TGTGCCAGCAGCCGAGACAGGTTCTATGGCTACACCTTC.

This clonotype was seen a handful of times. This chain connects TRBV19 to TRBJ2-3, with TRBD2 identical over 9 bases. The CDR3 spans 15 residues. From germline, CDR1 is LNHDA and CDR2 SQIVND (reference sequence). V lost 5 bases to trimming and J lost 4 bases; unmatched junction nucleotides: 7. CDR3 loop: CASSGQREVPDTQYF. Written as DNA, the CDR3 is TGTGCCAGTAGTGGCCAGCGGGAGGTTCCAGATACGCAGTATTTT.

The chain carries TRBV7-6 and TRBJ2-7; D is possibly TRBD1 (5 bases). The V end lost 2 bases, the J end lost 5 bases, and 10 bases lay between the germline ends. This CDR3 has 13 amino acids. The germline CDR1 and CDR2 sequences are SGHVS and FNYEAQ. CDR3: CASSLSRADEQYF. The CDR3 bases are TGTGCCAGCAGCTTATCCAGGGCCGACGAGCAGTACTTC.

This clonotype was seen more than once but under ten times. The rearrangement uses TRBV19 and TRBJ2-3; tentatively, D is TRBD1 (6 bases). From germline, CDR1 is LNHDA and CDR2 SQIVND (reference sequence). Trimming shortened V by 3 bases and J by 6 bases, and 13 bases separated the two germline ends. This CDR3 has 14 amino acids. The CDR3: CASSIWDTRDTQYF. The CDR3 DNA reads as TGTGCCAGTAGTATTTGGGACACCCGGGATACGCAGTATTTT.

V is TRBV4-1 and J is TRBJ2-1; D gene uncertain. The CDR3 runs to 15 residues. With 0 bases removed from V and 8 bases from J, the gap between germline ends came to 14 bases. The germline V gene has CDR1 MGHRA and CDR2 YSYEKL. In DNA, the CDR3 is TGCGCCAGCAGCCAAGAGGAAGGGTCGCGGTATGAGCAGTTCTTC. The encoded protein is CASSQEEGSRYEQFF.

V usage is TRBV28 and J usage is TRBJ2-1; D might be TRBD1 (5 bases). Germline assignment: CDR1 MDHEN and CDR2 SYDVKM. V was pared by 5 bases and J by 6 bases, with 20 bases between. The CDR3 runs to 16 residues. CDR3 residues: CASSPTGLPFINEQFF. Written as DNA, the CDR3 is TGTGCCAGCAGTCCCACAGGCCTTCCTTTTATCAATGAGCAGTTCTTC.

This clonotype was seen a few times. The J gene is TRBJ2-4, the V gene TRBV12-3 or TRBV12-4; unclear D gene. V was trimmed by 5 bases and J by 0 bases, leaving 11 bases between them. The CDR3 length is 15 residues. The CDR3 protein is CASSLQDGAKNIQYF. The CDR3 DNA is TGTGCCAGCAGTCTCCAGGACGGAGCCAAAAACATTCAGTACTTC.

In its sample, this clonotype was seen a few times. The chain links TRBV6-2 or TRBV6-3 to TRBJ2-1; 9 bases fit TRBD1. Germline V CDR1 and CDR2: MNHEY, SVGEGT. The CDR3 has 16 residues. V dropped 2 bases and J dropped 10; count of bases not matched to a gene: 12. The CDR3 loop reads CASSYGTGKSVKEQFF. CDR3 nucleotide sequence: TGTGCCAGCAGTTACGGGACAGGGAAATCAGTGAAGGAGCAGTTCTTC.

There are a few counts of this clonotype. The CDR3 nucleotides are TGTGCCACCGCAGGACTCTCTGGAAACACCATATATTTT. This codes for CATAGLSGNTIYF. V usage is TRBV7-2 and J usage is TRBJ1-3; D unclear. The CDR3 totals 13 residues. With 10 bases removed from V and 0 bases from J, the gap between germline ends came to 10 bases. Looked up from germline, CDR1 is SGHTA and CDR2 is FQGNSA.

This clonotype showed up just a few times. J is TRBJ2-1 and V is TRBV24-1; 7 nucleotides agree with TRBD2. V dropped 3 bases and J dropped 3; count of bases not matched to a gene: 7. There are 16 residues in the CDR3. The germline gives CDR1 KGHDR, CDR2 SFDVKD. Here the CDR3 DNA reads TGTGCCACCAGTGATGGAAGCGGGACCTACTACAATGAGCAGTTCTTC. Translated, it gives CATSDGSGTYYNEQFF.

This clonotype turned up a few times. The chain employs TRBV7-2 and TRBJ2-3; either TRBD1 or TRBD2 may fit D (5 bases each). The V gene lost 5 bases and the J gene lost 4 bases, with 16 bases spanning the gap. Per germline, CDR1 SGHTA and CDR2 FQGNSA. The CDR3 runs to 15 residues. DNA for the CDR3: TGTGCCAGCAGCCTGGGACCAGCCCCTCCAGATACGCAGTATTTT. Translated: CASSLGPAPPDTQYF.

This sequence joins TRBV6-2 or TRBV6-3 and TRBJ2-3, with TRBD2 identical over 12 bases. V shed 7 bases, J shed 7 bases, and the junction held 12 bases outside the gene matches. Germline lookup yields CDR1 MNHEY and CDR2 SVGEGT. This CDR3 is 16 amino acids long. In DNA, the CDR3 is TGTGCCAGCAACCTATACCGGACTAGCGGGATGAATACGCAGTATTTT. This codes for CASNLYRTSGMNTQYF.

This clonotype was counted many times. The rearrangement uses TRBV6-1 and TRBJ2-7; 8 bases agree with TRBD1. Germline V gene sequence: CDR1 MNHNS, CDR2 SASEGT. V trimming: 6 bases; J trimming: 3 bases; junction bases outside the gene matches: 10. This CDR3 contains 15 residues. The CDR3 loop is CASRQGQGAFYEQYF. The CDR3 bases are TGTGCCAGCAGACAAGGACAGGGAGCCTTCTACGAGCAGTACTTC.

The chain combines TRBV19 with TRBJ2-3, with TRBD2 matching over 9 bases. This CDR3 is 16 amino acids long. Germline V lookup: CDR1 LNHDA, CDR2 SQIVND (reference sequence). V was pared by 3 bases and J by 2 bases, with 6 bases of the junction left unmatched. CDR3 sequence: CASSMIAGAPTDTQYF. As DNA, the CDR3 is TGTGCCAGTAGTATGATAGCGGGAGCACCCACAGATACGCAGTATTTT.